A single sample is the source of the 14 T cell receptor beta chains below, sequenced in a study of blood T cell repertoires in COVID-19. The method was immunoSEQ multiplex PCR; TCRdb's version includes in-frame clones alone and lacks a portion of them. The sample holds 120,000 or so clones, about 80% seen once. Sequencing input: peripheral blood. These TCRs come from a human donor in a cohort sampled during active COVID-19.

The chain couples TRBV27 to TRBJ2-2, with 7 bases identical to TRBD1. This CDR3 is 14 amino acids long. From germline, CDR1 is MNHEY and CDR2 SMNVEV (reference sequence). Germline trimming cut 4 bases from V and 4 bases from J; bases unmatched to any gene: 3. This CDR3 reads CASSSHRGTGELFF. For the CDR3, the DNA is TGTGCCAGCAGTTCTCACAGGGGCACCGGGGAGCTGTTTTTT.

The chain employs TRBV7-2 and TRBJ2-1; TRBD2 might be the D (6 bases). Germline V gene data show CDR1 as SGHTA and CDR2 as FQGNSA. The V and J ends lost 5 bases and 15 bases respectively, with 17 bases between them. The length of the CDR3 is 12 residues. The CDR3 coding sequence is TGTGCCAGCAGCCCCGGGCGGATCGGGAGGTTCTTC. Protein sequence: CASSPGRIGRFF.

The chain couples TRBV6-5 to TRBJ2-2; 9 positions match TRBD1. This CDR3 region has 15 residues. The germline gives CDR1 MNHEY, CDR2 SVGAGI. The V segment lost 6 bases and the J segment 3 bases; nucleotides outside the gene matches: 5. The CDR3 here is CASRGTGRDTGELFF. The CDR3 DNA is TGTGCCAGCAGGGGGACAGGGCGGGACACCGGGGAGCTGTTTTTT.

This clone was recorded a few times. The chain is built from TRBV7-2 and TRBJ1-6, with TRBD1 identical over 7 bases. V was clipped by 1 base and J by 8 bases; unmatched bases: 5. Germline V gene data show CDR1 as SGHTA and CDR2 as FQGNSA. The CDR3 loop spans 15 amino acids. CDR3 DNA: TGTGCCAGCAGCTTAGTTGGGGACAGCGATTCACCCCTCCACTTT. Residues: CASSLVGDSDSPLHF.

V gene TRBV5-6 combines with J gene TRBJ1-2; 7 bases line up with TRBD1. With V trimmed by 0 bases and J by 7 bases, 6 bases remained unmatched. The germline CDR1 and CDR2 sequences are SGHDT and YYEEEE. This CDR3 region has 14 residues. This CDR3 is CASSLEQGSPGYTF. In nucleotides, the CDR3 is TGTGCCAGCAGCTTGGAACAGGGGTCGCCTGGCTACACCTTC. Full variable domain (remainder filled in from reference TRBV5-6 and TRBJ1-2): DAGVTQSPTHLIKTRGQQVTLRCSPKSGHDTVSWYQQALGQGPQFIFQYYEEEERQRGNFPDRFSGHQFPNYSSELNVNALLLGDSALYLCASSLEQGSPGYTFGSGTRLTVV.

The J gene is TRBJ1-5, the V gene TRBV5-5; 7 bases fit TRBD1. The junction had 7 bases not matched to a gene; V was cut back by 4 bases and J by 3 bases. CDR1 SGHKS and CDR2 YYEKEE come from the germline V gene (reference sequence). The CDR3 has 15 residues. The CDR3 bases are TGTGCCAGCAGCCCGGGACAGACAATCAATCAGCCCCAGCATTTT. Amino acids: CASSPGQTINQPQHF.

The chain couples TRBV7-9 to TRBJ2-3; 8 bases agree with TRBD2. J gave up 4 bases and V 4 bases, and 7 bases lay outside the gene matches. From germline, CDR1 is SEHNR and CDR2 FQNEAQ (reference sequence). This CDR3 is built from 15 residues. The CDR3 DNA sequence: TGTGCCAGCAGCTCATTCCGGGGGGGGGCAGATACGCAGTATTTT. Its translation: CASSSFRGGADTQYF.

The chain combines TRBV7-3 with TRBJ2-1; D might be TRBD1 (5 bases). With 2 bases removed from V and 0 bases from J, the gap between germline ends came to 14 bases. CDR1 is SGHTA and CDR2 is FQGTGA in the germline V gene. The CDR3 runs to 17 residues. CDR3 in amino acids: CASSLEGATSSYNEQFF. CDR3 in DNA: TGTGCCAGCAGCTTAGAAGGGGCTACGAGCTCCTACAATGAGCAGTTCTTC.

The CDR3 DNA sequence: TGCGCCAGCAGCCAAACAGGGTCCTACAATGAGCAGTTCTTC. This translates into CASSQTGSYNEQFF. The chain couples TRBV4-1 to TRBJ2-1, with D perhaps TRBD1 (6 bases). CDR1 and CDR2 from the germline V gene are MGHRA and YSYEKL. The CDR3 is made up of 14 amino acids. Deletions cut 2 bases from V and 1 base from J, with 6 bases between.

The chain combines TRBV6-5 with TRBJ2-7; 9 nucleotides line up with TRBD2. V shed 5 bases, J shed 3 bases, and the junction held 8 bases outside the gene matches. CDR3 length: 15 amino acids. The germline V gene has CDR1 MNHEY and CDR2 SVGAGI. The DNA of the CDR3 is TGTGCCAGCAGTCCCCCGGGACTAGCCCTCTACGAGCAGTACTTC. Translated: CASSPPGLALYEQYF.

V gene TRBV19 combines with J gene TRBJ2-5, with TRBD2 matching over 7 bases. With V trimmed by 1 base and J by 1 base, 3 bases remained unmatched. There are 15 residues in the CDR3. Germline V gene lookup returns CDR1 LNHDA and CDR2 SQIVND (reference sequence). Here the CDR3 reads CASSIGASGQETQYF. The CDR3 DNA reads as TGTGCCAGTAGTATAGGGGCTAGCGGCCAAGAGACCCAGTACTTC.

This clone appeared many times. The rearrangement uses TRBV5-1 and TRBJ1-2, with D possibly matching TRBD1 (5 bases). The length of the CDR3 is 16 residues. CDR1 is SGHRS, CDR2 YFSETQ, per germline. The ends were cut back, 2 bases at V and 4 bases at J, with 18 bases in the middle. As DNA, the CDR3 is TGCGCCAGCAGCTTAACAGCCCTTGGACACGTCTATGGCTACACCTTC. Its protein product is CASSLTALGHVYGYTF.

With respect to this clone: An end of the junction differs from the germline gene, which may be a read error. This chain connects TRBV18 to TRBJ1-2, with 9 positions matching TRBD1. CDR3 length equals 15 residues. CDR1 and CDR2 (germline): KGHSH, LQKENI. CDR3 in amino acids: CASSSPGQGDYGYTF. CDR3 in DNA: TGTGCCAGCTCATCACCGGGACAGGGAGACTATGGCTACACCTTC.

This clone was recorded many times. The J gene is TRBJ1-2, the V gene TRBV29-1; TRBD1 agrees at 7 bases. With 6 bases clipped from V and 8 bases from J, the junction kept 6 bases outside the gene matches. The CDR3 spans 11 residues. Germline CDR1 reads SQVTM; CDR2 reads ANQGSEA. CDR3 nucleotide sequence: TGCAGCGTGAACTCAGGGGGAGGCTACACCTTC. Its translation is CSVNSGGGYTF.